This TCR beta chain was recorded in a study of T cell repertoires in cytomegalovirus infection. Study-level information: The study used recently identified HLA-C-restricted and well-studied HLA-B-restricted CMV epitopes. Public TCR beta signatures provided an indication of both CMV infection and a matching HLA type.

V was cut by 5 bases and J by 2 bases, with 14 bases left in between. The CDR3 is made up of 15 amino acids. Looked up from germline, CDR1 is SGHNT and CDR2 is YYREEE (reference sequence). A single count supports this clonotype. Its target is not known. MiXCR, applied by TCRdb to the reads, yields one record per CDR3 protein. Here the sample spans more than 250,000 distinct CDR3 sequences, approximately 25% being singletons. Findings and caveats of the study: Summed public TCR beta family frequency identified CMV carriers bearing the relevant HLA. CMV-specific TCR beta clonotypes restricted by HLA-C dominated the ex vivo response.

The J gene is TRBJ2-1, the V gene TRBV5-4, with D possibly being TRBD1 or TRBD2 (5 bases each). The sample consisted of cultured PBMCs, taken from culture after CMV antigen stimulation. This clonotype was obtained from a human donor in good health (CMV status not recorded). Some clones in this sample may be carry-over from other donors' samples. The chain's CDR3 is CASRTGTATYNEQFF. The CDR3 DNA is TGTGCCAGCAGAACCGGGACCGCTACCTACAATGAGCAGTTCTTC.